The present T cell receptor (beta chain) was sequenced within a study of blood T cell repertoires in COVID-19. In this sample, this clone turned up a few times. The assay was immunoSEQ multiplex PCR, and TCRdb's table has in-frame clones only and misses some. The repertoire holds nearly 300,000 clones, with around 88% as singletons. The CDR3 extends over 15 amino acids. Per the germline V gene, CDR1 is KGHSH and CDR2 is LQKENI. Between the trimmed V and J ends, which lost 2 bases and 4 bases, there was a span of 12 bases. Sample: peripheral blood. The rearrangement joins TRBV18 to TRBJ2-4; D is possibly TRBD1 (6 bases). This clonotype was obtained from a woman aged 25 to 39 who had recovered from COVID-19. CDR3 nucleotides: TGTGCCAGCTCACCATTCGGACAGCTGAAAAACATTCAGTACTTC. This encodes CASSPFGQLKNIQYF.